The source of this TCR beta chain is a study of human T cells and chemical hapten exposure. Study-wide results and caveats: A positive correlation with patch test score was shown by PT1 expanded TCR counts. TCRs whose frequency exceeded 1 in 1000 remained the same following DPC sensitization.

CDR1 is MDHEN, CDR2 SYDVKM, per germline. CDR3 length equals 14 residues. The sample's time point: patch test 3, about 24 weeks after DPC sensitization. Treatment noted: therapeutic diphenylcyclopropenone sensitization with weekly scalp DPC. This clonotype came up once. The antigen remains undetermined. At one end, the junction sequence differs from germline, possibly due to a read error. One entry per CDR3 protein results from TCRdb running MiXCR on the RACE reads. The sample yields more than 100,000 distinct CDR3 sequences, 11% seen once. The sample here was whole blood, taken in connection with sensitization to the hapten diphenylcyclopropenone (DPC). The TCR originated in a woman between 45 and 60 years old with alopecia areata. Some clones in this sample may be carry-over from other donors' samples. The rearrangement uses TRBV28 and TRBJ2-7, with D possibly matching TRBD2 (5 bases). CDR3 bases: TGTGCCAGCAGTCCTGGTGGAGGCTGGTACGGGCAGTACTTC. Protein product: CASSPGGGWYGQYF.